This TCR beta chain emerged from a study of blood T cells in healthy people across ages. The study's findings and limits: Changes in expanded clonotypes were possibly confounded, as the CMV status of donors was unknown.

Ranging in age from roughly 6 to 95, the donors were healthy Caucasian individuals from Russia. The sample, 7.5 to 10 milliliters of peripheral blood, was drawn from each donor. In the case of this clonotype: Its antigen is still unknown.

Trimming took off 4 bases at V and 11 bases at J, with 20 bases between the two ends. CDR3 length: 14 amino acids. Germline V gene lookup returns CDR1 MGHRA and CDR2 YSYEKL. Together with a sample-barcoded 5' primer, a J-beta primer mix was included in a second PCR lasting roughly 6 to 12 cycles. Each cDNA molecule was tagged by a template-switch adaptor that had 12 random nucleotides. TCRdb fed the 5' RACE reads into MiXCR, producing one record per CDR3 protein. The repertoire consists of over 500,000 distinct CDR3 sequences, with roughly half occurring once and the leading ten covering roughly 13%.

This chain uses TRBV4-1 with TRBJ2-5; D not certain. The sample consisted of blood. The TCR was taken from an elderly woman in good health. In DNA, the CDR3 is TGCGCCAGCAGCCGCGACCGGACCCTCCATCAGCAGTACTTC. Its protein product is CASSRDRTLHQQYF.